This T cell receptor beta chain originates from a study of T-cell memory formation after mild COVID-19. General study points: Cross-reactive memory seemingly joined, as some responding clones were found in pre-infection memory.

From the 5' RACE reads, TCRdb called clonotypes with MiXCR, one entry per CDR3 protein. The repertoire includes under 250,000 distinct CDR3 sequences, around 25% of them detected once, and approximately 10% sits in the top ten. Germline V lookup: CDR1 SGHTA, CDR2 FQGNSA. The ends were cut back, 4 bases at V and 9 bases at J, with 13 bases in the middle. This CDR3 contains 14 residues. In the case of this clonotype: The target antigen is unknown.

The receptor comes from an adult woman who had mild COVID-19 (a few samples of this study predate the infection). Cell type and time point are not known. The chain links TRBV7-2 to TRBJ1-6, with D unresolved. Sequencing was carried out using PBMCs or a T cell subset sorted from them (not recorded which). The CDR3 sequence is CASSSRWSGSPLHF. As DNA, the CDR3 is TGTGCCAGCAGCTCCAGGTGGAGCGGTTCACCCCTCCACTTT.